What follows is one TCR beta chain and its context. The antigen is not known. The CDR3 sequence is 13 residues long. The germline gives CDR1 SGDLS, CDR2 YYNGEE. V was clipped by 3 bases and J by 6 bases, with 9 bases between them. Orbital computed tomography, thyroid ultrasound, serum thyroxine and TRAb, and clinical symptoms together informed the diagnoses. The investigators amplified TCR beta CDR3 regions from RNA transcripts. First-round RT-PCR of the TCR CDR3 relied on the HTBI primer set. TCRdb reprocessed the multiplex PCR reads with MiXCR, giving one entry per CDR3 protein. The top ten clones hold roughly 20% of a sample with roughly 500,000 distinct CDR3 sequences, 46% of them seen once. The sample is drawn from a study of T cells in Graves' hyperthyroidism and ophthalmopathy. Study results and limitations: Peripheral blood also featured most of the thyroid clonotypes expanded above 0.001.

The V gene is TRBV9, the J gene TRBJ2-2, with D possibly called TRBD1 or TRBD2 (6 bases each). The TCR was taken from an adult woman with Graves' disease, either hyperthyroidism or ophthalmopathy (not recorded which). The sequenced sample consisted of peripheral blood or thyroid tissue (not recorded which). CDR3 amino acids: CASSDREAGELFF. Written as DNA, the CDR3 is TGTGCCAGCAGCGACAGGGAGGCCGGGGAGCTGTTTTTT.